This T cell receptor (beta chain) was recovered during a study of blood T cells in healthy people across ages. The study's findings and limits: Fewer expanded clones and more diversity marked long-lived versus aged donors.

Trimming took 3 bases from V and 0 from J, leaving 11 bases between them. The CDR3 loop spans 15 amino acids. The second PCR ran about 6 to 12 cycles with a sample-barcoded 5' primer and J-beta primers. TCRdb itself ran the 5' RACE reads through MiXCR, one entry per CDR3 protein. The sample carries more than 900,000 distinct CDR3 sequences, almost 30% recorded once. Healthy Russian Caucasian donors spanned ages about 6 to 90 years. In the case of this clonotype: The antigen is undetermined.

These data were also reused for a study on T cells of mothers and their children. According to that study: Mothers yielded over 8 million CDR3 reads, children several million each. Biologically related mothers and children overlapped slightly more than unrelated pairs, a non-significant difference.

The J gene is TRBJ1-1, the V gene TRBV12-3 or TRBV12-4; D gene uncertain. The origin of this receptor is a woman between 40 and 55 years old in good health. The sequencing sample was made of blood. The CDR3 loop is CASSFDGTMNTEAFF. The CDR3 DNA follows: TGTGCCAGCAGTTTCGATGGCACCATGAACACTGAAGCTTTCTTT.